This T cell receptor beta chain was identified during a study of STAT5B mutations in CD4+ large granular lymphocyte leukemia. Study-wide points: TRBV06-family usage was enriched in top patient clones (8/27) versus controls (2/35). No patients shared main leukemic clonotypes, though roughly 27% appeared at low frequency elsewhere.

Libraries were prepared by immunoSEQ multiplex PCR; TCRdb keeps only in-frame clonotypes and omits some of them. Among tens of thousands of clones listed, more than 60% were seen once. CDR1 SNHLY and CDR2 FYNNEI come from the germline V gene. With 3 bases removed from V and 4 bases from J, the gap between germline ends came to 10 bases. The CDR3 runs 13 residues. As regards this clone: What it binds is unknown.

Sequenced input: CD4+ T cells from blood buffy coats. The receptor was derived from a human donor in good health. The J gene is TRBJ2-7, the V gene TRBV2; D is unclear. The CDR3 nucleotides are TGTGCCAGCAGTGATGTGGGTCAGTACGAGCAGTACTTC. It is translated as CASSDVGQYEQYF.